Included here is one T cell receptor (beta chain) sequence, with context. Its antigen is not known. This entry belongs to a study of cytomegalovirus exposure and HLA in healthy donors. Study-level findings and limits: Generally TCR sequences proved uncommon, though certain public TCRs appeared in numerous donors. It was confirmed in vitro that a few of the CMV-associated chains were specific for CMV antigens.

The donors were in the roughly 130-subject validation cohort; that cohort was separate from the approximately 700-subject first cohort. The assay was immunoSEQ multiplex PCR, and TCRdb's table has in-frame clones only and misses some. The sample includes about 130,000 clones, roughly 91% of them seen just once. Material for sequencing was PBMCs. This clonotype was obtained from a man in his thirties or forties in good health and CMV-seronegative.

CDR3 in DNA: TGTGCCAGCAGCCGCGGGACTAGCGGATCTAGGGGAGAGACCCAGTACTTC. It yields the protein CASSRGTSGSRGETQYF. The gene calls are TRBV7-6 and TRBJ2-5; TRBD2 matches at 11 bases. The CDR3 extends over 17 amino acids. Germline V gives CDR1 SGHVS, CDR2 FNYEAQ. V lost 5 bases, J lost 4 bases, and 12 bases stayed unmatched.